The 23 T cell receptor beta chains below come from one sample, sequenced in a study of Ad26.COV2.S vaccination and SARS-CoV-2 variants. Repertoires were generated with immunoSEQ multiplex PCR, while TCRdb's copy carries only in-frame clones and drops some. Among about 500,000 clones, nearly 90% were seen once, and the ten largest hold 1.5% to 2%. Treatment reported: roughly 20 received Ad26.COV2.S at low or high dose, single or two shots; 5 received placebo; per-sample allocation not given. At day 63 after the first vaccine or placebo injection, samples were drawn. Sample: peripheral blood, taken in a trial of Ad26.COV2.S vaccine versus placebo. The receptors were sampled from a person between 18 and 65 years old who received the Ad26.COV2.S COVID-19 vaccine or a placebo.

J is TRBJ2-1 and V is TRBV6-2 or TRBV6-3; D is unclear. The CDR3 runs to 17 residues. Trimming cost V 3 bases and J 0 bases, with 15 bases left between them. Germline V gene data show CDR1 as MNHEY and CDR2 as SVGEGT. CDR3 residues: CASSYTPGLSSYNEQFF. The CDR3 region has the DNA TGTGCCAGCAGTTATACGCCGGGCCTGAGCTCCTACAATGAGCAGTTCTTC.

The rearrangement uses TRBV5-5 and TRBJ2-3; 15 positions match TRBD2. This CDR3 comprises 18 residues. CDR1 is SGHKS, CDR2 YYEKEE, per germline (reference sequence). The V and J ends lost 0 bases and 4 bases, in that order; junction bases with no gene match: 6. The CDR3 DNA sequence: TGTGCCAGCAGCTTGGCCCCGGGACTAGCGGGGGGTTCAGATACGCAGTATTTT. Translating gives CASSLAPGLAGGSDTQYF.

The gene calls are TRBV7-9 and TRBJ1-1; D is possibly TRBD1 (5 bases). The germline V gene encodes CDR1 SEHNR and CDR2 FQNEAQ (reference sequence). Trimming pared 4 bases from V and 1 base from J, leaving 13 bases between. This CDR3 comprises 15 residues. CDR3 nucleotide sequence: TGTGCCAGCAGCTCCCCGGGACCGACGAACACTGAAGCTTTCTTT. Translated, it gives CASSSPGPTNTEAFF. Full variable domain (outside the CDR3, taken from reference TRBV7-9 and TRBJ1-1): DTGVSQNPRHKITKRGQNVTFRCDPISEHNRLYWYRQTLGQGPEFLTYFQNEAQLEKSRLLSDRFSAERPKGSFSTLEIQRTEQGDSAMYLCASSSPGPTNTEAFFGQGTRLTVV.

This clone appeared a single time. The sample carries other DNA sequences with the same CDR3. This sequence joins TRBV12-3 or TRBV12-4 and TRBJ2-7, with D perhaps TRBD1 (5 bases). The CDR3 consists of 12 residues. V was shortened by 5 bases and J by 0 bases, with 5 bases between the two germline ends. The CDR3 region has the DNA TGTGCCAGCAGTCAGGGCTCCTACGAGCAGTACTTC. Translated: CASSQGSYEQYF.

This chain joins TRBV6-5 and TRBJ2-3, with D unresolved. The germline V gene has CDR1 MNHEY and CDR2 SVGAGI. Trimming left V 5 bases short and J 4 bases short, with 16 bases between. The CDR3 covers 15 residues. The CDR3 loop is CASSPQQLGADTQYF. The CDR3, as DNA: TGTGCCAGCAGTCCCCAGCAGCTTGGGGCAGATACGCAGTATTTT.

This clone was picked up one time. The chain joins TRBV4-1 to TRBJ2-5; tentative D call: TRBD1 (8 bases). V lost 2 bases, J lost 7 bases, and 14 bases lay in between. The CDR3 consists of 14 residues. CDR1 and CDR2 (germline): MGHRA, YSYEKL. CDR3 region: CASSQTGGRGTQYF. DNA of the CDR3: TGCGCCAGCAGCCAAACAGGGGGGAGGGGGACCCAGTACTTC.

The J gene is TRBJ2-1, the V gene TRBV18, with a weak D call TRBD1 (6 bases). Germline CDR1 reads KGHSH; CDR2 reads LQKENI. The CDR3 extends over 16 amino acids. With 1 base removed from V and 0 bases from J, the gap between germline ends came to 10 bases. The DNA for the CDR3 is TGTGCCAGCTCACCACGACAGGACCTCTCCTACAATGAGCAGTTCTTC. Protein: CASSPRQDLSYNEQFF.

CDR3: CASSEGIRHQETQYF. The DNA for the CDR3 is TGTGCCAGCAGTGAAGGGATACGACACCAAGAGACCCAGTACTTC. The gene calls are TRBV6-1 and TRBJ2-5; no reliable D call. Germline CDR1 reads MNHNS; CDR2 reads SASEGT. Trimming took off 1 base at V and 0 bases at J, with 9 bases between the two ends. The CDR3 is 15 amino acids.

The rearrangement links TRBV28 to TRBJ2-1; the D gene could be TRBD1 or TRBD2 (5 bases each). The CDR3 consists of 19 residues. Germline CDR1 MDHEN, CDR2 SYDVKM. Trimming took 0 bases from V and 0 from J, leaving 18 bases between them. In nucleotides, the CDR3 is TGTGCCAGCAGTTTATGGGGGACCCTGAGCTTAAGCTCCTACAATGAGCAGTTCTTC. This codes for CASSLWGTLSLSSYNEQFF.

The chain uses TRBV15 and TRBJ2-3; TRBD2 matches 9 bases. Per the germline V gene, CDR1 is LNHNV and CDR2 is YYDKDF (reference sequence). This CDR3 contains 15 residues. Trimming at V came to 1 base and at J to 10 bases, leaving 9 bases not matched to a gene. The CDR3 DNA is TGTGCCACCAGCAGAGCGGGTAGCGGGAGCGTGGCGCAGTATTTT. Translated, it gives CATSRAGSGSVAQYF.

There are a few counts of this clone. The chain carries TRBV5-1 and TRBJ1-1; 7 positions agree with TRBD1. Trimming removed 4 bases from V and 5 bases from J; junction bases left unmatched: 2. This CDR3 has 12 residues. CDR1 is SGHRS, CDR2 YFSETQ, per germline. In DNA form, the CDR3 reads TGCGCCAGCAGCACCAGGGGGACTGAAGCTTTCTTT. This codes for CASSTRGTEAFF.

The CDR3 loop reads CSARGAREQYF. CDR3 coding DNA: TGCAGTGCTAGAGGAGCGAGGGAGCAGTACTTC. This rearrangement joins TRBV20-1 to TRBJ2-7, with no clear D. CDR3 length: 11 amino acids. Trimming left V 1 base short and J 7 bases short, with 8 bases between. The germline V gene has CDR1 DFQATT and CDR2 SNEGSKA (reference sequence).

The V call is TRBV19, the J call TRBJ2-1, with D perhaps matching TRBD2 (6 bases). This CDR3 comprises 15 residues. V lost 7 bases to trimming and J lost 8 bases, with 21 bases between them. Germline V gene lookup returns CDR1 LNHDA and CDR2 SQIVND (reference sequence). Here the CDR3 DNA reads TGTGCCAGTAAAGAAGGCGGGACGGGGCACCATGAGCAGTTCTTC. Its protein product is CASKEGGTGHHEQFF.

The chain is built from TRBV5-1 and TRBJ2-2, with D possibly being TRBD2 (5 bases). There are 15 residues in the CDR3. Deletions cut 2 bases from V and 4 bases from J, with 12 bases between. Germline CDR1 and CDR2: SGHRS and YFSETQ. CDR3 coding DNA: TGCGCCAGCAGCTTAGGGAGCGGCCCCACCGGGGAGCTGTTTTTT. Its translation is CASSLGSGPTGELFF.

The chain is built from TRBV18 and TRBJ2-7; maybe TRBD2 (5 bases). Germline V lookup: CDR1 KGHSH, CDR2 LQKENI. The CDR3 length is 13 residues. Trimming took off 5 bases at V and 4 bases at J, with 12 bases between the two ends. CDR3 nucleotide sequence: TGTGCCAGCTCAGTTACGGGGTCGTACGAGCAGTACTTC. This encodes CASSVTGSYEQYF.

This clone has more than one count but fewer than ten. CDR3 protein: CASNTGLPGDIQYF. The DNA of the CDR3 is TGTGCCAGCAATACAGGACTACCGGGGGACATTCAGTACTTC. The rearrangement uses TRBV9 and TRBJ2-4; tentatively, D is TRBD2 (6 bases). CDR1 SGDLS and CDR2 YYNGEE come from the germline V gene. The CDR3 totals 14 residues. V was cut by 6 bases and J by 8 bases, with 18 bases left in between.

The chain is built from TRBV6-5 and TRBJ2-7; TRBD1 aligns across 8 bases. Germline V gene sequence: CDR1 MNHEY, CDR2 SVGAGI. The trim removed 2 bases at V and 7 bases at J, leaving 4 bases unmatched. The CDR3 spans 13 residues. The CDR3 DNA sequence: TGTGCCAGCAGTTACGACGGGGACAGGGAGCAGTACTTC. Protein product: CASSYDGDREQYF.

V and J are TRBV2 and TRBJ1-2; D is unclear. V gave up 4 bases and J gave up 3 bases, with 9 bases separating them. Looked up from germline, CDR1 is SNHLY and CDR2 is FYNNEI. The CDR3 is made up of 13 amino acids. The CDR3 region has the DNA TGTGCCAGCAGTGCCGGGCTCGACTATGGCTACACCTTC. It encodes CASSAGLDYGYTF.

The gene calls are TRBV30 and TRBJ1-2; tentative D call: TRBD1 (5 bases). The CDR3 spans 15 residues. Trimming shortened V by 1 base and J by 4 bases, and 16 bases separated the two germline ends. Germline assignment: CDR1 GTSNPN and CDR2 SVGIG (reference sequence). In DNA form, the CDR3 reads TGTGCCTGGAGTGGGGGCGGCCCTCGGATCTATGGCTACACCTTC. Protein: CAWSGGGPRIYGYTF.

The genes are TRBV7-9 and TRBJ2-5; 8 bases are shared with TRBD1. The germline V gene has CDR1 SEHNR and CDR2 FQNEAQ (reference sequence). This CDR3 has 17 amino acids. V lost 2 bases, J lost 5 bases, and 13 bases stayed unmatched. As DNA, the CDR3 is TGTGCCAGCAGCTTATCCGTTTCCGCAGGGGGCCTCGAGACCCAGTACTTC. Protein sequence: CASSLSVSAGGLETQYF.

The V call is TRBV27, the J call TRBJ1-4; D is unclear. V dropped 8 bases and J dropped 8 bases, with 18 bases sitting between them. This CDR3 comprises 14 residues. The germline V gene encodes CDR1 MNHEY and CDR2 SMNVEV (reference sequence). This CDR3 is CASGRRTLGEKLFF. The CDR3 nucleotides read TGTGCCAGCGGGAGGAGAACCCTCGGGGAAAAACTGTTTTTT.

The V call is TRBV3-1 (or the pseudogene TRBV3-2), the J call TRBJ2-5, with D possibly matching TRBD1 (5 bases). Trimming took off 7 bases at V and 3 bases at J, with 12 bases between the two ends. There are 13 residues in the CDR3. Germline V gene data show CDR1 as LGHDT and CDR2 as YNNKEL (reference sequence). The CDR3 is CASKGDSEETQYF. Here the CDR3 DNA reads TGTGCCAGCAAAGGCGACAGCGAAGAGACCCAGTACTTC.

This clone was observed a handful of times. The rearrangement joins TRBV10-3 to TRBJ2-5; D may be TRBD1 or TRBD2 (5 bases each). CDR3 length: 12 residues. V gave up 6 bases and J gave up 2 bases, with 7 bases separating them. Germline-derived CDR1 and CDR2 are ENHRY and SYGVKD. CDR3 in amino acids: CAIRGTQETQYF. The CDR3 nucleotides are TGTGCCATCAGGGGGACGCAAGAGACCCAGTACTTC.